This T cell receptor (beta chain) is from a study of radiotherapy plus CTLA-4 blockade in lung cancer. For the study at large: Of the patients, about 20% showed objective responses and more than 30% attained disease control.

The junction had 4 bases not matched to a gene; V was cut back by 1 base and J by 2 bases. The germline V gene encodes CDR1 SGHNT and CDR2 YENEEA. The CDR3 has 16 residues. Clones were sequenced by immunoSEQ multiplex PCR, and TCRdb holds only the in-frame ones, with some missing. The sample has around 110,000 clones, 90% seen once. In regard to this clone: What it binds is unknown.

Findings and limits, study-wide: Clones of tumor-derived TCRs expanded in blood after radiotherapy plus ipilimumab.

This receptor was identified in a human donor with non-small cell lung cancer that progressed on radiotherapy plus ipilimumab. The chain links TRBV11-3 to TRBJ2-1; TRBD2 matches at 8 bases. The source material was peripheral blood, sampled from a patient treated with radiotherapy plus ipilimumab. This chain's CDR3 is CASSLVGLAAYNEQFF. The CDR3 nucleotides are TGTGCCAGCAGCTTAGTAGGACTAGCTGCCTACAATGAGCAGTTCTTC.